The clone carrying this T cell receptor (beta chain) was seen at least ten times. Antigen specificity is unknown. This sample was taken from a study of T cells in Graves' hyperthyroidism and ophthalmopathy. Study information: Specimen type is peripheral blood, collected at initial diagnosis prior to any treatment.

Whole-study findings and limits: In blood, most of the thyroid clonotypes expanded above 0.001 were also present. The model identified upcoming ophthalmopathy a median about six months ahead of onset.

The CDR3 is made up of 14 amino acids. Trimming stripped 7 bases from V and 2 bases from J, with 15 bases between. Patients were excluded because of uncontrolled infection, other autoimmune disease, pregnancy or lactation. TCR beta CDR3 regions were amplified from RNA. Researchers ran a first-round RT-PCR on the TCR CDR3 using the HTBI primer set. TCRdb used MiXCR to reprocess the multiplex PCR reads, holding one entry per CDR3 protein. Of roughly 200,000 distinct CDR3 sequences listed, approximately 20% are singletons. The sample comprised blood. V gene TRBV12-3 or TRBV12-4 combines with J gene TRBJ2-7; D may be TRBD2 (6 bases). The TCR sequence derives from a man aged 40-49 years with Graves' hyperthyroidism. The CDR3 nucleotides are TGTGCCAGCACCCCGTGGGGGGATGCCTACGAGCAGTACTTC. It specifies CASTPWGDAYEQYF.